The 3 T cell receptor beta chains presented below share a single source sample, sequenced in a study of shared clonotypes between healthy human individuals. Only in-frame clones appear in the TCRdb table, and some are missing; sequencing was by immunoSEQ multiplex PCR. The sample lists approximately 2.5 million clones; approximately 93% were seen once. Sequencing used naive CD4+ T cells from PBMCs. Subset of the sample: CD45RA+ positively selected. Receptor source: a man aged 18 to 29 in good health. Some clones in this sample may be carry-over from other donors' samples.

The rearrangement links TRBV6-4 to TRBJ1-2, with TRBD1 matching over 8 bases. Per the germline V gene, CDR1 is MRHNA and CDR2 is SNTAGT. The CDR3 is 13 amino acids. V lost 4 bases to trimming and J lost 4 bases; unmatched junction nucleotides: 2. CDR3: CASSAGQAYGYTF. The CDR3 bases are TGTGCCAGCAGTGCGGGACAGGCCTATGGCTACACCTTC.

The V and J genes are TRBV7-2 and TRBJ2-3; 9 bases fit TRBD2. This CDR3 comprises 16 residues. Germline lookup yields CDR1 SGHTA and CDR2 FQGNSA. V trimming: 5 bases; J trimming: 7 bases; junction bases outside the gene matches: 13. This chain's CDR3 is CASSLSSPSGVNTQYF. The CDR3 nucleotides read TGTGCCAGCAGCCTTAGTAGTCCTAGCGGGGTTAATACGCAGTATTTT.

The V gene is TRBV2, the J gene TRBJ1-1; the match to TRBD1 covers 7 bases. J gave up 8 bases and V 6 bases, and 12 bases lay outside the gene matches. The CDR3 runs 14 residues. Germline values: CDR1 SNHLY, CDR2 FYNNEI. This CDR3 reads CASRPGQPRVEAFF. CDR3 bases: TGTGCCAGCAGACCGGGACAGCCACGGGTGGAAGCTTTCTTT.